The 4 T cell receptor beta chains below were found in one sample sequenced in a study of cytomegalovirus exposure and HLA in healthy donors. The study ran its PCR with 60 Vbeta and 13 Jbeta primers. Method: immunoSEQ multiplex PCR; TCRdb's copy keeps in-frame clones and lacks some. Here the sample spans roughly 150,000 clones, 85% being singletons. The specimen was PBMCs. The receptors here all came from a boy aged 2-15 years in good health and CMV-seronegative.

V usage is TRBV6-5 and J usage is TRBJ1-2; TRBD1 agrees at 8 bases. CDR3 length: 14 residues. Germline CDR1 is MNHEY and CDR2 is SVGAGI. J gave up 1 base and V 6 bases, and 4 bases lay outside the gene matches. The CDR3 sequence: CASRQQGVNYGYTF. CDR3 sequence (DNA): TGTGCCAGCAGGCAACAGGGGGTTAACTATGGCTACACCTTC.

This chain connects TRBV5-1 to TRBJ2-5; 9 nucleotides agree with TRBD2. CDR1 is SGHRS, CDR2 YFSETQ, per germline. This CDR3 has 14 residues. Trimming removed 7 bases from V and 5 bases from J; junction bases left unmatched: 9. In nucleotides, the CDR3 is TGCGCCAGCGGCGGCGGGGGGGCCGTGGAGACCCAGTACTTC. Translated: CASGGGGAVETQYF.

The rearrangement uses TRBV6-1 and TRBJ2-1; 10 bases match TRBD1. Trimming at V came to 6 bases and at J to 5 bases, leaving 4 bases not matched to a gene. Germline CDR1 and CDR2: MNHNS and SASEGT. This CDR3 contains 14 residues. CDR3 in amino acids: CASRRTGGDNEQFF. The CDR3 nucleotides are TGTGCCAGCAGACGGACAGGGGGGGACAATGAGCAGTTCTTC.

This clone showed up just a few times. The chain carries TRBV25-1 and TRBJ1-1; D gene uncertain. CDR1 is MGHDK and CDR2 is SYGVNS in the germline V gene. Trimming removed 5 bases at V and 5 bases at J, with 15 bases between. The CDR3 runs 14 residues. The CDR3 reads CASSRPGSGTEAFF. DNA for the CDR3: TGTGCCAGCAGTAGACCGGGTTCCGGGACTGAAGCTTTCTTT.